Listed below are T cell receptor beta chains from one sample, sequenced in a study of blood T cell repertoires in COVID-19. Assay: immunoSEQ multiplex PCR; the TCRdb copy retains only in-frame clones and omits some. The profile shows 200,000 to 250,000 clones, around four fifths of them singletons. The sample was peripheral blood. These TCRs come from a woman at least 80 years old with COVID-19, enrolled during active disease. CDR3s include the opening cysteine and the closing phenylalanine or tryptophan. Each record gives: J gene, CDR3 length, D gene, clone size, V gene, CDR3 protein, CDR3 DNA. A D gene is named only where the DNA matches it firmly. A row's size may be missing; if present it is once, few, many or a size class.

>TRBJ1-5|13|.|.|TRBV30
CAWGAGANQPQHF
TGTGCCTGGGGTGCAGGGGCAAATCAGCCCCAGCATTTT
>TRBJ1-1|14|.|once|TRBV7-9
CASSFAGAGTEAFF
TGTGCCAGCAGCTTTGCGGGGGCAGGTACTGAAGCTTTCTTT
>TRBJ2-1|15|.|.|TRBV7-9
CASSPGLQPFGEQFF
TGTGCCAGCAGCCCCGGACTACAACCTTTCGGTGAGCAGTTCTTC
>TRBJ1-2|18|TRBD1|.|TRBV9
CASSVVVRRDRANYGYTF
TGTGCCAGCAGCGTAGTAGTAAGACGGGACAGAGCTAACTATGGCTACACCTTC
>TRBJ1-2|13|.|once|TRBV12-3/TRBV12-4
CASSPTGFGGYTF
TGTGCCAGCAGTCCGACAGGATTCGGCGGCTACACCTTC
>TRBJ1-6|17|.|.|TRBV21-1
CASSKHSSGSYNSPLHF
TGTGCCAGCAGCAAACATTCGTCAGGCTCCTATAATTCACCCCTCCACTTT
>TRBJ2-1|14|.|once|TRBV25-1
CASSDRSSYNEQFF
TGTGCCAGCAGTGACAGAAGCTCCTACAATGAGCAGTTCTTC
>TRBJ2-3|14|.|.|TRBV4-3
CASSQEPGALTQYF
TGCGCCAGCAGCCAAGAACCAGGGGCCCTTACGCAGTATTTT
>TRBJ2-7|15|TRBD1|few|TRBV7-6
CASSPHDRGLGEQYF
TGTGCCAGCAGCCCGCACGACAGGGGATTGGGCGAGCAGTACTTC
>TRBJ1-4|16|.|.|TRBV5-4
CASSSRISPTNEKLFF
TGTGCCAGCAGCTCGCGAATCTCCCCAACTAATGAAAAACTGTTTTTT
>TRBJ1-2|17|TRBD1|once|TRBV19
CASTPTGGGLGHYGYTF
TGTGCCAGTACCCCGACAGGGGGCGGCCTAGGGCACTATGGCTACACCTTC
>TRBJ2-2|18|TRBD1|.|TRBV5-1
CASRGSDRGLSNTGELFF
TGCGCCAGCAGGGGATCCGACAGGGGGCTTTCGAACACCGGGGAGCTGTTTTTT
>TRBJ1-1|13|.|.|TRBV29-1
CSGLGGKDTEAFF
TGCAGCGGCCTTGGGGGGAAGGACACTGAAGCTTTCTTT
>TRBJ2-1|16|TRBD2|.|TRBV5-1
CASSRSGAGTLDEQFF
TGCGCCAGCAGCCGGAGTGGAGCGGGAACTTTGGATGAGCAGTTCTTC
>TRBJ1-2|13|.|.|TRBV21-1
CASSGTGANGYTF
TGTGCCAGCAGCGGGACAGGGGCAAATGGCTACACCTTC
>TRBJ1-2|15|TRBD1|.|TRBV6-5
CASSYQGQSSSGYTF
TGTGCCAGCAGTTACCAGGGACAGTCCTCCTCTGGCTACACCTTC
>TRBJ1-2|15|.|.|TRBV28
CASSSRALGGYGYTF
TGTGCCAGCAGTTCCCGGGCCCTGGGAGGCTATGGCTACACCTTC
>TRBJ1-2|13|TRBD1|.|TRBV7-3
CASSFGTGVGYTF
TGTGCCAGCAGCTTTGGGACAGGGGTTGGCTACACCTTC
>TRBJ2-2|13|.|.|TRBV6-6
CASWTWNTGELFF
TGTGCCAGCTGGACTTGGAACACCGGGGAGCTGTTTTTT
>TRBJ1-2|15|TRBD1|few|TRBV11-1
CASSRTDRGDYGYTF
TGTGCCAGCAGCCGGACAGACAGGGGCGACTATGGCTACACCTTC
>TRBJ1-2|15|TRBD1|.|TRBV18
CASSPSSTGDYGYTF
TGTGCCAGCTCACCCTCTTCTACAGGGGACTATGGCTACACCTTC
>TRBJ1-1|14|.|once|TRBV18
CASSYSDRRTEAFF
TGTGCCAGCTCGTACTCGGACAGAAGAACTGAAGCTTTCTTT